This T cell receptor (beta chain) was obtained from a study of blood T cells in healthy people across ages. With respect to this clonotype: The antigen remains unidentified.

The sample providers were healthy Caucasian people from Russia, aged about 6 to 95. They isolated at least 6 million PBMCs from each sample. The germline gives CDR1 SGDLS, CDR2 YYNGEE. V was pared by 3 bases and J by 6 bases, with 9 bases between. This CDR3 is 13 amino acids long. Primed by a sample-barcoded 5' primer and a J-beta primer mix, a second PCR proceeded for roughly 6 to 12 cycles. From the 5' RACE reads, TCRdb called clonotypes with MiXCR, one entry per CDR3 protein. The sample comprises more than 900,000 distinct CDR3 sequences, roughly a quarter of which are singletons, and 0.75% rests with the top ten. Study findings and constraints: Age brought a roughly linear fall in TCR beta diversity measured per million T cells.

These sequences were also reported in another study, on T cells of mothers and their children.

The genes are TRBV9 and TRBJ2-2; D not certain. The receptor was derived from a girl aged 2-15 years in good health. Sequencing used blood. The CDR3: CASSEPVPGELFF. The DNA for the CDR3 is TGTGCCAGCAGCGAACCAGTGCCCGGGGAGCTGTTTTTT. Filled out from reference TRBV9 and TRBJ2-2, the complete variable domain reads DSGVTQTPKHLITATGQRVTLRCSPRSGDLSVYWYQQSLDQGLQFLIQYYNGEERAKGNILERFSAQQFPDLHSELNLSSLELGDSALYFCASSEPVPGELFFGEGSRLTVL.